What follows are 11 T cell receptor beta chains derived from one specimen sequenced in a study of identifying expanded T cells in peripheral blood. Sequencing was performed with immunoSEQ multiplex PCR; in TCRdb, only in-frame clones are kept and a portion is missing. The sample has tens of thousands of clones, 88% seen once. Sequencing input: blood. Source of these receptors: a person between 18 and 70 years old in good health.

V usage is TRBV25-1 and J usage is TRBJ1-4, with D unclear. Germline V gene sequence: CDR1 MGHDK, CDR2 SYGVNS. The germline V and J ends were trimmed by 1 base and 6 bases, with 9 bases remaining between them. The CDR3 contains 14 residues. CDR3 DNA: TGTGCCAGCAGTGAATCGTGGAGCTATGAAAAACTGTTTTTT. Protein sequence: CASSESWSYEKLFF.

The V gene is TRBV10-3, the J gene TRBJ2-1, with 11 bases matching TRBD2. CDR3 length: 15 residues. Germline V gene lookup returns CDR1 ENHRY and CDR2 SYGVKD. V was clipped by 2 bases and J by 15 bases; unmatched bases: 12. The CDR3 spells CAISEPGTSGLPRFF. The CDR3 DNA follows: TGTGCCATCAGTGAGCCGGGGACTAGCGGCCTCCCGAGGTTCTTC.

The V gene is TRBV19, the J gene TRBJ1-3; D is possibly TRBD1 (6 bases). The CDR3 consists of 13 residues. Deletions cut 9 bases from V and 2 bases from J, with 11 bases between. Germline V CDR1 and CDR2: LNHDA, SQIVND (reference sequence). CDR3 bases: TGTGCCAGCCGTCCAGGGGCTGGAAACACCATATATTTT. This sequence encodes CASRPGAGNTIYF.

This clone came up once. The rearrangement joins TRBV28 to TRBJ2-3; D could derive from TRBD1 or TRBD2 (5 bases each). There are 15 residues in the CDR3. V was clipped by 5 bases and J by 1 base, with 13 bases between them. Germline lookup yields CDR1 MDHEN and CDR2 SYDVKM. The CDR3, as DNA: TGTGCCAGCAGTGCCAGGGACGTGGGCACAGATACGCAGTATTTT. The encoded protein is CASSARDVGTDTQYF.

This chain links TRBV12-5 with TRBJ2-2; D is perhaps TRBD2 (6 bases). Germline V CDR1 and CDR2: LGHNT, FRNRAP. Trimming left V 0 bases short and J 4 bases short, with 6 bases between. There are 14 residues in the CDR3. CDR3 DNA sequence: TGTGCTAGTGGTTTGGTGGGGGGCACCGGGGAGCTGTTTTTT. Translating gives CASGLVGGTGELFF.

The chain uses TRBV7-2 and TRBJ1-6; 11 bases are shared with TRBD1. From germline, CDR1 is SGHTA and CDR2 FQGNSA. The V gene end was trimmed by 6 bases and the J gene end by 3 bases; junction bases not matched to a gene: 7. The CDR3 extends over 17 amino acids. DNA of the CDR3: TGTGCCAGCAGTCACAGGACAGGGGGCTTCTATAATTCACCCCTCCACTTT. It yields the protein CASSHRTGGFYNSPLHF.

The chain links TRBV11-3 to TRBJ1-1; D uncertain. The CDR3 loop spans 14 amino acids. V was pared by 7 bases and J by 2 bases, with 14 bases between. In germline, CDR1 is SGHNT, CDR2 YENEEA. CDR3 in amino acids: CASTLTQVNTEAFF. The CDR3 nucleotides are TGTGCCAGCACACTGACCCAGGTTAACACTGAAGCTTTCTTT.

The chain joins TRBV25-1 to TRBJ1-4, with D possibly being TRBD1 (5 bases). The CDR3 is 15 residues long. Looked up from germline, CDR1 is MGHDK and CDR2 is SYGVNS. With 1 base removed from V and 5 bases from J, the gap between germline ends came to 11 bases. The CDR3 nucleotides are TGTGCCAGCAGTGAATCTTTAGCAGGGAATGAAAAACTGTTTTTT. It codes for CASSESLAGNEKLFF. The full variable domain, completed using reference TRBV25-1 and TRBJ1-4, is EADIYQTPRYLVIGTGKKITLECSQTMGHDKMYWYQQDPGMELHLIHYSYGVNSTEKGDLSSESTVSRIRTEHFPLTLESARPSHTSQYLCASSESLAGNEKLFFGSGTQLSVL.

This CDR3 is CATSREVGHALGAFF. In DNA, the CDR3 is TGTGCCACCAGCAGAGAAGTTGGACACGCCCTGGGGGCTTTCTTT. V is TRBV15 and J is TRBJ1-1, with D perhaps TRBD1 (5 bases). This CDR3 is 15 amino acids long. Germline CDR1 and CDR2: LNHNV and YYDKDF (reference sequence). Between the trimmed V and J ends, which lost 0 bases and 11 bases, there was a span of 19 bases. Together with reference TRBV15 and TRBJ1-1, the CDR3 gives the full variable domain: DAMVIQNPRYQVTQFGKPVTLSCSQTLNHNVMYWYQQKSSQAPKLLFHYYDKDFNNEADTPDNFQSRRPNTSFCFLDIRSPGLGDTAMYLCATSREVGHALGAFFGQGTRLTVV.

The chain uses TRBV18 and TRBJ1-4; D gene unclear. This CDR3 spans 15 amino acids. CDR1 and CDR2 from the germline V gene are KGHSH and LQKENI. Trimming left V 3 bases short and J 8 bases short, with 16 bases between. The CDR3 loop reads CASSPALDASEKLFF. The CDR3 DNA reads as TGTGCCAGCTCACCGGCCTTGGACGCCTCCGAAAAACTGTTTTTT.

The chain's CDR3 is CASSPEQGGSSKETQYF. The CDR3 DNA follows: TGTGCCAGCTCACCAGAACAGGGAGGATCGAGCAAAGAGACCCAGTACTTC. The chain employs TRBV18 and TRBJ2-5, with D possibly called TRBD1 or TRBD2 (6 bases each). Trimming left V 2 bases short and J 3 bases short, with 19 bases between. Germline V CDR1 and CDR2: KGHSH, LQKENI. There are 17 residues in the CDR3.